This T cell receptor beta chain was sequenced during a study of T-cell reconstitution after alpha-beta-depleted transplantation in children. Preparation of the TCRbeta library used unique molecular identifiers. In TCRdb, the PCR reads were re-called with MiXCR into one record per CDR3 protein. The sample holds about 610,000 distinct CDR3 sequences, about 10% seen once. The specimen comprised PBMCs from the stem cell graft donor, sampled from the stem cell graft. The receptor was isolated from a human donor who donated a stem cell graft to a child with acute myeloid leukemia.

Here the CDR3 DNA reads TGTGCCATCGAGGGAGAAGGTATCTATGGCTACACCTTC. Amino acids: CAIEGEGIYGYTF. The chain combines TRBV10-3 with TRBJ1-2; no firm D call. Per the germline V gene, CDR1 is ENHRY and CDR2 is SYGVKD. CDR3 length: 13 amino acids. V dropped 8 bases and J dropped 4 bases, with 14 bases sitting between them.